This T cell receptor beta chain was recovered during a study of T cell responses to AZD1222 COVID-19 vaccine. Study-level information: Second doses were pooled across both intervals (about 4 or about 12 weeks).

The protocol was immunoSEQ multiplex PCR, while the TCRdb copy is restricted to in-frame clones and leaves out a portion. The sample has roughly 77,000 clones, more than 90% seen once. On this clone itself: Its specificity is unknown.

The CDR3 length is 13 residues. Trimming removed 3 bases from V and 9 bases from J, with 15 bases in between. Germline-derived CDR1 and CDR2 are SQVTM and ANQGSEA. Overall study findings and caveats: Donors skewed white British and female; clonal diversity was possibly underestimated. Among AZD1222 vaccinees, only six were seropositive at baseline.

This sequence originates from an adult in good health. The V and J genes are TRBV29-1 and TRBJ2-1; the D is unclear. The material was peripheral blood, obtained on day 0 of AZD1222 vaccination. Here the CDR3 DNA reads TGCAGCGTTGACCCTAGTCACGGTGGTGAGCAGTTCTTC. Its translation is CSVDPSHGGEQFF.